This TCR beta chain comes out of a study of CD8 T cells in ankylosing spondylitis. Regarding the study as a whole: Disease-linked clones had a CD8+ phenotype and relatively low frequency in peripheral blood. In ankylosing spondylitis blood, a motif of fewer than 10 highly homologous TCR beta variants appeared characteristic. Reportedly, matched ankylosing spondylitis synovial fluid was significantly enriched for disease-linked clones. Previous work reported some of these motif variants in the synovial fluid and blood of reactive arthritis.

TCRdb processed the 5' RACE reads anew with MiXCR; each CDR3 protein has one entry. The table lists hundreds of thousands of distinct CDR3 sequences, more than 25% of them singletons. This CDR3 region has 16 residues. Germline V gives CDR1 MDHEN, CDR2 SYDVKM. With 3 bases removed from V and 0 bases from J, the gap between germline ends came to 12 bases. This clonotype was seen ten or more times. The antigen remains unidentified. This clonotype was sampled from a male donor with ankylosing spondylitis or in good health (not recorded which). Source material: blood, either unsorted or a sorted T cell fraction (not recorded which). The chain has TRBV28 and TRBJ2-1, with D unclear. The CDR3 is CASSLGWASSYNEQFF. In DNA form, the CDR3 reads TGTGCCAGCAGTTTGGGCTGGGCGAGCTCCTACAATGAGCAGTTCTTC.